This TCR beta chain is drawn from a study of beta chain features in type 1 diabetes. Study at large: Age, gender and cell yields were similar between patients and healthy donors.

Expressed TCRB transcripts were sequenced because the entire RNA isolate underwent reverse transcription. Profiled with immunoSEQ multiplex PCR; TCRdb holds only in-frame clones, not every one. The sample lists approximately 470,000 clones; 30% were seen once. V gave up 0 bases and J gave up 4 bases; unmatched junction bases: 6. CDR1 and CDR2 from the germline V gene are SGHDN and FVKESK. The CDR3 length is 16 residues. The rearrangement joins TRBV14 to TRBJ2-7; 10 positions agree with TRBD2. This TCR derives from a man aged 18 to 30 in good health. The sequenced sample was naive CD4+ T cells from blood. The CDR3 DNA is TGTGCCAGCAGCCAAGAAAGGGGACTAGCGAGGTACGAGCAGTACTTC. It encodes CASSQERGLARYEQYF.